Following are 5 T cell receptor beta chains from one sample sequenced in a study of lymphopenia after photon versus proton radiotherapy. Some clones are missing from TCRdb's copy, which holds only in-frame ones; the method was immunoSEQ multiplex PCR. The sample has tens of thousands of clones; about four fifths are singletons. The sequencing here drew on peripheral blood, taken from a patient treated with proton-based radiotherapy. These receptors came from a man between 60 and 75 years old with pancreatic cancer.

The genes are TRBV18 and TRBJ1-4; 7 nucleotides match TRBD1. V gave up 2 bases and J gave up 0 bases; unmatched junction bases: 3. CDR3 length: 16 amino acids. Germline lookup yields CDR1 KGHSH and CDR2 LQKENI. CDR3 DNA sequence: TGTGCCAGCTCACCAAGACAGGGCTCAACTAATGAAAAACTGTTTTTT. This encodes CASSPRQGSTNEKLFF.

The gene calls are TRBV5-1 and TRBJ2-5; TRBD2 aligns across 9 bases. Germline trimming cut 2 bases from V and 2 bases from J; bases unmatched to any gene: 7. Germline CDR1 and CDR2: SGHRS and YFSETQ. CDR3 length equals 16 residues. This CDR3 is CASSFNAGGTQETQYF. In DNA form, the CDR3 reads TGCGCCAGCAGCTTCAATGCGGGAGGGACACAAGAGACCCAGTACTTC. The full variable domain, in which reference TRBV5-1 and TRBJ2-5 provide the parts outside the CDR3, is KAGVTQTPRYLIKTRGQQVTLSCSPISGHRSVSWYQQTPGQGLQFLFEYFSETQRNKGNFPGRFSGRQFSNSRSEMNVSTLELGDSALYLCASSFNAGGTQETQYFGPGTRLLVL.

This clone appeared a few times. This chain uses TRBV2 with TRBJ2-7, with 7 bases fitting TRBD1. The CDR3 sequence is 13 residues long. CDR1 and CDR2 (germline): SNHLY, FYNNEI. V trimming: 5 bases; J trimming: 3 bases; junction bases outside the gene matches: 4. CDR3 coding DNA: TGTGCCAGCAGTCGGGACAGAGGCTACGAGCAGTACTTC. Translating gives CASSRDRGYEQYF.

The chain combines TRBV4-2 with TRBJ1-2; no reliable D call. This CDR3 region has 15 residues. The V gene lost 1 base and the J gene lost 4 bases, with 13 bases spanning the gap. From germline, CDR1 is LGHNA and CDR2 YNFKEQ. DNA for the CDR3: TGTGCCAGCAGCCAAGCCACGGCTACCGCCTATGGCTACACCTTC. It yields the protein CASSQATATAYGYTF.

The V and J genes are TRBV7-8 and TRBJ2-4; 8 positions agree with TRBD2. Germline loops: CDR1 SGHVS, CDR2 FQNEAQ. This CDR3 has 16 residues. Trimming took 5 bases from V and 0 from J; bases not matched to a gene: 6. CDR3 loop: CASSPGTSRAKNIQYF. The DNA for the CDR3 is TGTGCCAGCAGCCCCGGGACTAGTAGAGCCAAAAACATTCAGTACTTC.